The rows below give T cell receptor beta chains drawn from one sample of a study of CD8+ T cells in alopecia areata. The repertoire was sequenced with immunoSEQ multiplex PCR; TCRdb's copy has only in-frame clones and lacks some. The sample lists hundreds of thousands of clones, about 62% seen once, with 0.93% in the top ten. Here the sequenced sample was CD4+ T cells sorted from blood, taken around week 54, from a patient treated with tofacitinib. The receptors shown here come from a human donor with alopecia areata. Both conserved end residues are part of each CDR3. The D gene is left open where the match is weak. A clone size is listed for some rows: how often the clone was seen (once, few, many), or a class if it is expanded.

v_call,j_call,d_call,clone_size,cdr3_aa,cdr3_nt
TRBV11-2,TRBJ2-7,-,-,CASSLVDSEQYF,TGTGCCAGCAGCTTAGTAGACTCCGAGCAGTACTTC
TRBV4-1,TRBJ2-3,-,-,CASSQEGSWSSTDTQYF,TGCGCCAGCAGCCAAGAGGGTAGCTGGTCTAGCACAGATACGCAGTATTTT
TRBV20-1,TRBJ2-7,-,-,CSAVEDYEQYF,TGCAGTGCTGTGGAGGACTACGAGCAGTACTTC
TRBV29-1,TRBJ2-5,TRBD1,-,CSVRDRVQETQYF,TGCAGCGTTAGGGACAGGGTCCAAGAGACCCAGTACTTC
TRBV2,TRBJ1-2,TRBD1,-,CASSYDRDGVYGYTF,TGTGCCAGCAGCTATGACAGGGACGGAGTTTATGGCTACACCTTC
TRBV6-5,TRBJ2-1,-,-,CASSYEGVQDNEQFF,TGTGCCAGCAGTTACGAGGGGGTACAGGACAATGAGCAGTTCTTC
TRBV7-2,TRBJ2-7,-,few,CASSSPWEYEQYF,TGTGCCAGCAGCTCTCCCTGGGAGTACGAGCAGTACTTC
TRBV4-3,TRBJ2-1,-,once,CASSQEGRASEQFF,TGCGCCAGCAGCCAAGAGGGCCGGGCGTCGGAGCAGTTCTTC
TRBV30,TRBJ2-6,-,-,CAWSSGANVLTF,TGTGCCTGGAGCTCTGGGGCCAACGTCCTGACTTTC
TRBV19,TRBJ2-5,TRBD1,-,CASSIRGDRRYQETQYF,TGTGCCAGTAGTATAAGGGGGGACAGGAGGTACCAAGAGACCCAGTACTTC
TRBV18,TRBJ2-7,-,-,CASSPRREGEQYF,TGTGCCAGCTCACCCCGCAGAGAAGGGGAGCAGTACTTC
TRBV5-1,TRBJ2-3,TRBD2,-,CASRLAGGQIDTQYF,TGCGCCAGCCGCCTAGCGGGGGGGCAGATAGATACGCAGTATTTT
TRBV6-5,TRBJ1-2,-,-,CASRNRDPSGGYTF,TGTGCCAGCAGAAACCGGGACCCCTCGGGAGGCTACACCTTC
TRBV19,TRBJ1-6,-,-,CASSSGYNSPLHF,TGTGCCAGTAGTAGCGGCTATAATTCACCCCTCCACTTT
TRBV4-1,TRBJ2-5,TRBD1,-,CASSQIVGQGLKTQYF,TGCGCCAGCAGCCAGATTGTAGGACAGGGATTAAAGACCCAGTACTTC
TRBV7-2,TRBJ2-1,-,few,CASSLVTSEQFF,TGTGCCAGCAGCTTGGTGACTAGTGAGCAGTTCTTC
TRBV6-6,TRBJ2-7,-,many,CASSYSLGGSQYF,TGTGCCAGCAGTTACTCCCTGGGCGGTTCCCAGTACTTC
TRBV9,TRBJ1-2,-,-,CASSVQGANYGYTF,TGTGCCAGCAGCGTGCAGGGCGCCAACTATGGCTACACCTTC
TRBV7-9,TRBJ2-7,-,few,CAVQGTSVYEQYF,TGTGCCGTTCAGGGGACTTCGGTCTACGAGCAGTACTTC
TRBV6-5,TRBJ1-1,TRBD1,-,CATGTGGQGEAFF,TGTGCCACCGGGACAGGGGGGCAGGGTGAAGCTTTCTTT
TRBV29-1,TRBJ1-1,-,-,CSATGNLDTEAFF,TGCAGCGCCACCGGGAACCTCGACACTGAAGCTTTCTTT
TRBV11-1,TRBJ2-3,-,-,CASSLLGRTGDTQYF,TGTGCCAGCAGCTTATTAGGGCGGACGGGGGATACGCAGTATTTT
TRBV7-6,TRBJ2-1,-,many,CASSSGSFNSYNEQFF,TGTGCCAGCTCTTCGGGGTCCTTTAACTCCTACAATGAGCAGTTCTTC
TRBV15,TRBJ2-3,-,-,CATSGTRLPTDTQYF,TGTGCCACCAGCGGCACTCGACTCCCCACAGATACGCAGTATTTT
TRBV5-1,TRBJ2-7,TRBD1,few,CASSGGQGLGEQYF,TGCGCCAGCAGCGGCGGACAGGGGCTGGGCGAGCAGTACTTC
TRBV5-6,TRBJ1-6,-,-,CASSVTTNSPLHF,TGTGCCAGCAGCGTGACGACGAATTCACCCCTCCACTTT
TRBV30,TRBJ2-3,-,-,CAFQRHTQYF,TGTGCCTTCCAGCGTCATACGCAGTATTTT
TRBV5-4,TRBJ2-1,-,-,CASGFARTGEQFF,TGTGCCAGCGGATTCGCCCGCACAGGCGAGCAGTTCTTC